This T cell receptor beta chain was retrieved from a study of T-cell memory formation after mild COVID-19. The overall study: TCR clusters largely stayed donor specific.

TCRdb independently ran MiXCR on the 5' RACE reads; one entry per CDR3 protein. The sample yields fewer than 650,000 distinct CDR3 sequences, about 20% seen once. The sample was PBMCs or a T cell subset sorted from them (not recorded which). The clonotype originates from an adult woman who had mild COVID-19 (a few samples of this study predate the infection). Cell type and time point are not known.

The CDR3 sequence is CSARDSRGGDTEAFF. CDR3 bases: TGCAGTGCTAGAGACTCCCGTGGGGGAGACACTGAAGCTTTCTTT. The gene calls are TRBV20-1 and TRBJ1-1; tentatively, D is TRBD1 (5 bases). The CDR3 length is 15 residues. The V gene lost 0 bases and the J gene lost 3 bases, with 14 bases spanning the gap. CDR1 DFQATT and CDR2 SNEGSKA come from the germline V gene (reference sequence).